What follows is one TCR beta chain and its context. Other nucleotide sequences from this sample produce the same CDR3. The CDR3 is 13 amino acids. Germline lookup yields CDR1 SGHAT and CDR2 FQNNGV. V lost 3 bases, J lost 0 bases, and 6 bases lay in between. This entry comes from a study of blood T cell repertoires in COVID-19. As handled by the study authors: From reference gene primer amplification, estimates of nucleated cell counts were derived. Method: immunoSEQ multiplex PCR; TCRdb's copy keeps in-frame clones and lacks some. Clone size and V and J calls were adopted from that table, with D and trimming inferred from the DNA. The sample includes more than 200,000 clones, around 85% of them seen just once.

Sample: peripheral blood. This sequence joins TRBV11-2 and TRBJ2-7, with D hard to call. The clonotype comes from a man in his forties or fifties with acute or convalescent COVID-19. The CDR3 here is CASSFHSSYEQYF. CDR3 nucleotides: TGTGCCAGCAGCTTTCATAGCTCCTACGAGCAGTACTTC.